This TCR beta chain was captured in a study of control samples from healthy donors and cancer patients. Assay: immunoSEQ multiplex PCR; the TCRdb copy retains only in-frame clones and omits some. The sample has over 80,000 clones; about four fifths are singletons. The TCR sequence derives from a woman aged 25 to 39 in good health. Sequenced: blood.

Written as DNA, the CDR3 is TGTGCCAGCAGATTCGGGACAGGGGTATCGTTTGGCTACACCTTC. Translating it yields CASRFGTGVSFGYTF. The J gene is TRBJ1-2, the V gene TRBV7-2, with 10 bases lining up with TRBD1. Germline V CDR1 and CDR2: SGHTA, FQGNSA. The CDR3 consists of 15 residues. After removal of 6 bases from V and 7 bases from J, the junction contained 11 bases not matched to a gene.